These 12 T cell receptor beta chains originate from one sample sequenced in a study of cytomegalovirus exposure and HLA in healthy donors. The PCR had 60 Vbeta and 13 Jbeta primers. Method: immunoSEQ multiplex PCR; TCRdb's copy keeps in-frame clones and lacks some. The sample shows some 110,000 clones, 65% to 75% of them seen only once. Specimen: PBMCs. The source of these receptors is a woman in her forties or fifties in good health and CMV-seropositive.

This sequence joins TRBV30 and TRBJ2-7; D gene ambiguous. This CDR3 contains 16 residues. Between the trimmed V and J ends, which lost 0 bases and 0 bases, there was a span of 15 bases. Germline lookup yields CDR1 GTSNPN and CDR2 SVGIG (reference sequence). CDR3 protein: CAWSVRHNFLSYEQYF. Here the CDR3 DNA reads TGTGCCTGGAGTGTACGTCATAACTTCCTCTCCTACGAGCAGTACTTC.

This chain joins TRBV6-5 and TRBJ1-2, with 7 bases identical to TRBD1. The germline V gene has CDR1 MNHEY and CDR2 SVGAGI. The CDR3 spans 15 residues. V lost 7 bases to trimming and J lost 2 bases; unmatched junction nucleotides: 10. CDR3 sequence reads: CASNPTGQTNYGYTF. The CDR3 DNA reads TGTGCCAGCAATCCTACGGGACAGACGAACTATGGCTACACCTTC.

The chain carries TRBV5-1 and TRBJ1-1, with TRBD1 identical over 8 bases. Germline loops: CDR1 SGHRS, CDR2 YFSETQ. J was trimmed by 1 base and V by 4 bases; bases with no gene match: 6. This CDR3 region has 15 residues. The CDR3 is CASSEEGTGNTEAFF. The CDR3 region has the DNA TGCGCCAGCAGCGAGGAGGGGACAGGGAACACTGAAGCTTTCTTT.

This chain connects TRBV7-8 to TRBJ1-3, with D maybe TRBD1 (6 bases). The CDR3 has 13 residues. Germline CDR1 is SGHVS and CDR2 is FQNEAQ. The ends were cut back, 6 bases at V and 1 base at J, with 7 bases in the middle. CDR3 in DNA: TGTGCCAGCAGACAGGGATCTGGAAACACCATATATTTT. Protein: CASRQGSGNTIYF.

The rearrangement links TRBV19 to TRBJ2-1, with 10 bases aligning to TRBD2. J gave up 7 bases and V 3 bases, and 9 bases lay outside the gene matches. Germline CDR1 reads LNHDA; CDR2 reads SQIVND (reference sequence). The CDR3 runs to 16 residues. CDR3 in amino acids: CASSILLAGAGNEQFF. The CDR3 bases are TGTGCCAGTAGTATCCTTCTAGCGGGAGCGGGGAATGAGCAGTTCTTC.

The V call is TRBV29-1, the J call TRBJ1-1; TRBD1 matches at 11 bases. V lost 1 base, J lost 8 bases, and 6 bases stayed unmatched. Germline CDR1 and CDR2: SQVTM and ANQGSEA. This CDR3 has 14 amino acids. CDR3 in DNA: TGCAGCGTTGAAGGGACAGGGGGCGCAGGAGAAGCTTTCTTT. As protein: CSVEGTGGAGEAFF.

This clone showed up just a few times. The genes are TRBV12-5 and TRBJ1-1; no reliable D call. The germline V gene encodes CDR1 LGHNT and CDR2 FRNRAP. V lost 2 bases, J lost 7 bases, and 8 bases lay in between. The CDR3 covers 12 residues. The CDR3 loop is CASGLLVFEAFF. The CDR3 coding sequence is TGTGCTAGTGGTTTGCTCGTATTTGAAGCTTTCTTT.

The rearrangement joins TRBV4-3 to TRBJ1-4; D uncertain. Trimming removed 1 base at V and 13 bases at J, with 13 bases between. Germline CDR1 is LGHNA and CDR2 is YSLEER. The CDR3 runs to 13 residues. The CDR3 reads CASSQGEGRILFF. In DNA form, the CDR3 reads TGCGCCAGCAGCCAAGGGGAGGGTCGGATACTGTTTTTT.

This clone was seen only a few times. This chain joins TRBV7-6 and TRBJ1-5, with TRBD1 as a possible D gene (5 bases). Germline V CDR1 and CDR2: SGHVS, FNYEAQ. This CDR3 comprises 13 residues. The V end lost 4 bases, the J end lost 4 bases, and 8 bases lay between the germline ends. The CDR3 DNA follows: TGTGCCAGCAGCTCACAGGCAAATCAGCCCCAGCATTTT. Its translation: CASSSQANQPQHF.

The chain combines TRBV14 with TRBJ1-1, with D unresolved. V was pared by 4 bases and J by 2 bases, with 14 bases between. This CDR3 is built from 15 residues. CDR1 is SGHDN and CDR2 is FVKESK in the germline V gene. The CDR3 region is CASSRWTGRNTEAFF. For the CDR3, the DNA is TGTGCCAGCAGCCGTTGGACGGGGAGAAACACTGAAGCTTTCTTT. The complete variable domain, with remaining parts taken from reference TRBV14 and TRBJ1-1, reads EAGVTQFPSHSVIEKGQTVTLRCDPISGHDNLYWYRRVMGKEIKFLLHFVKESKQDESGMPNNRFLAERTGGTYSTLKVQPAELEDSGVYFCASSRWTGRNTEAFFGQGTRLTVV.

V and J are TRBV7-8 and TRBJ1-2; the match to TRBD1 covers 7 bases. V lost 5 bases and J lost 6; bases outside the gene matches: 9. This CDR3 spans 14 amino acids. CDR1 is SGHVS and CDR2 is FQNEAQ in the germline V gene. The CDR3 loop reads CASSHGQEVNGYTF. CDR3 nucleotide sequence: TGTGCCAGCAGCCATGGACAGGAGGTGAATGGCTACACCTTC.

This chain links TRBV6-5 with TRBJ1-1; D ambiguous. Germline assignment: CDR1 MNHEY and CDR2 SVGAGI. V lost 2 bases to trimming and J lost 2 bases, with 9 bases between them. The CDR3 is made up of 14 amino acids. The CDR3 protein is CASSYAGSNTEAFF. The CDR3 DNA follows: TGTGCCAGCAGTTACGCAGGTTCTAACACTGAAGCTTTCTTT.